The 5 T cell receptor beta chains below were found in one sample sequenced in a study of cytomegalovirus exposure and HLA in healthy donors. The PCR made use of 60 Vbeta and 13 Jbeta primers. Profiled with immunoSEQ multiplex PCR; TCRdb holds only in-frame clones, not every one. The sample contains some 160,000 clones, roughly 84% of which appear only once. The sequenced sample was PBMCs. The source of these receptors is a woman aged 18-29 years in good health and CMV-seronegative.

This clone has just a few counts. The chain carries TRBV2 and TRBJ2-3, with 9 bases matching TRBD1. V trimming: 5 bases; J trimming: 6 bases; junction bases outside the gene matches: 6. Per the germline V gene, CDR1 is SNHLY and CDR2 is FYNNEI. CDR3 length: 14 residues. CDR3 in DNA: TGTGCCAGCAGTTTGACAGGGGGAACTGATACGCAGTATTTT. This codes for CASSLTGGTDTQYF.

The rearrangement uses TRBV6-1 and TRBJ1-2, with 8 positions matching TRBD1. V lost 6 bases and J lost 7; bases outside the gene matches: 7. The germline V gene has CDR1 MNHNS and CDR2 SASEGT. The CDR3 sequence is 13 residues long. The CDR3 DNA follows: TGTGCCAGCAGACCACAGGGGGAGGTTGGCTACACCTTC. Translation gives CASRPQGEVGYTF.

This chain links TRBV10-2 with TRBJ2-4; D not resolved. Germline V gives CDR1 WSHSY, CDR2 SAAADI. The CDR3 extends over 16 amino acids. The V end was cut by 1 base, the J end by 0 bases, with 10 bases between. The DNA of the CDR3 is TGCGCCAGCAGTGAGTGGCGGCTTCTAGCCAAAAACATTCAGTACTTC. Translated: CASSEWRLLAKNIQYF.

J is TRBJ1-2 and V is TRBV5-8, with D possibly being TRBD1 (6 bases). The germline CDR1 and CDR2 sequences are SGHTS and YDEGEE. V was clipped by 4 bases and J by 4 bases, with 20 bases between them. The CDR3 sequence is 16 residues long. CDR3 residues: CASSPVGTTDLYGYTF. CDR3 coding DNA: TGTGCCAGCAGCCCGGTCGGGACAACCGACCTCTATGGCTACACCTTC.

This chain uses TRBV19 with TRBJ2-7; D uncertain. The CDR3 has 12 amino acids. Trimming pared 10 bases from V and 6 bases from J, leaving 16 bases between. Germline assignment: CDR1 LNHDA and CDR2 SQIVND (reference sequence). The CDR3 loop is CATNDLGSEQYF. The DNA for the CDR3 is TGTGCCACTAATGATTTGGGCAGCGAGCAGTACTTC.